A selection of T cell receptor beta chains follows, all from one sample in a study of cytomegalovirus exposure and HLA in healthy donors. Measured with immunoSEQ multiplex PCR; TCRdb has only the in-frame clones, and not every one. Of about 82,000 clones listed, 90% to 95% were seen once; the top ten hold 0.6% to 0.7%. Sequences were obtained from PBMCs. These receptors were obtained from a woman between 18 and 29 years old in good health and CMV-seronegative. Each CDR3 is given with its conserved first and last residue. The order of the fields is V gene, clone size, J gene, D gene, CDR3 protein, CDR3 DNA. D genes are given only for firm matches. Clone size, where shown, is once, few, many, or a class for clones that have expanded.

v_call: TRBV5-1; clone_size: NA; j_call: TRBJ2-3; d_call: TRBD1; cdr3_aa: CASSLGTGTSTDTQYF; cdr3_nt: TGCGCCAGCAGCCTCGGGACAGGAACTAGCACAGATACGCAGTATTTT
v_call: TRBV10-1; clone_size: NA; j_call: TRBJ2-7; d_call: NA; cdr3_aa: CASSATATYEQYF; cdr3_nt: TGCGCCAGCAGCGCGACAGCTACCTACGAGCAGTACTTC
v_call: TRBV12-5; clone_size: NA; j_call: TRBJ2-1; d_call: NA; cdr3_aa: CASGLASVSEQFF; cdr3_nt: TGTGCTAGTGGTTTGGCCTCCGTCAGTGAGCAGTTCTTC
v_call: TRBV7-9; clone_size: NA; j_call: TRBJ1-2; d_call: NA; cdr3_aa: CASSLPRGGGTGKAYGYTF; cdr3_nt: TGTGCCAGCAGCCTACCTCGGGGCGGTGGTACAGGGAAGGCCTATGGCTACACCTTC
v_call: TRBV6-1; clone_size: NA; j_call: TRBJ1-1; d_call: TRBD1; cdr3_aa: CASSAVGTGSEAFF; cdr3_nt: TGTGCCAGCAGTGCGGTTGGGACAGGGTCTGAAGCTTTCTTT
v_call: TRBV2; clone_size: NA; j_call: TRBJ2-1; d_call: TRBD2; cdr3_aa: CASTKTSGRIDEQFF; cdr3_nt: TGTGCCAGCACTAAAACTAGCGGGAGGATCGATGAGCAGTTCTTC
v_call: TRBV4-3; clone_size: NA; j_call: TRBJ2-7; d_call: TRBD2; cdr3_aa: CASSQFWTSVYEQYF; cdr3_nt: TGCGCCAGCAGCCAATTTTGGACTAGCGTATACGAGCAGTACTTC
v_call: TRBV9; clone_size: NA; j_call: TRBJ2-7; d_call: TRBD2; cdr3_aa: CASSVVAGESYEQYF; cdr3_nt: TGTGCCAGCAGCGTAGTCGCGGGGGAGTCCTACGAGCAGTACTTC
v_call: TRBV2; clone_size: NA; j_call: TRBJ2-7; d_call: TRBD1; cdr3_aa: CASTWDRGNYEQYF; cdr3_nt: TGTGCCAGCACTTGGGACAGGGGTAACTACGAGCAGTACTTC
v_call: TRBV6-5; clone_size: few; j_call: TRBJ2-7; d_call: NA; cdr3_aa: CASSLRWRYEQYF; cdr3_nt: TGTGCCAGCAGTCTCCGTTGGAGGTACGAGCAGTACTTC
v_call: TRBV6-5; clone_size: NA; j_call: TRBJ2-5; d_call: NA; cdr3_aa: CASTLGGQGETQYF; cdr3_nt: TGTGCCAGCACCCTGGGGGGGCAAGGAGAGACCCAGTACTTC
v_call: TRBV7-7; clone_size: NA; j_call: TRBJ2-2; d_call: NA; cdr3_aa: CASSLNGGGNTGELFF; cdr3_nt: TGTGCCAGCAGCTTAAACGGGGGAGGCAACACCGGGGAGCTGTTTTTT
v_call: TRBV5-4; clone_size: once; j_call: TRBJ1-3; d_call: NA; cdr3_aa: CASSLAGQGNTIYF; cdr3_nt: TGTGCCAGCAGCTTGGCTGGACAGGGAAACACCATATATTTT
v_call: TRBV19; clone_size: NA; j_call: TRBJ2-5; d_call: TRBD1; cdr3_aa: CASSIASGGAETQYF; cdr3_nt: TGTGCCAGTAGTATAGCCTCAGGGGGCGCAGAGACCCAGTACTTC
v_call: TRBV14; clone_size: NA; j_call: TRBJ1-4; d_call: TRBD1; cdr3_aa: CASSYSGTGGEKLFF; cdr3_nt: TGTGCCAGCAGCTACTCCGGGACAGGGGGTGAAAAACTGTTTTTT
v_call: TRBV10-2; clone_size: few; j_call: TRBJ2-2; d_call: TRBD2; cdr3_aa: CASSESLAGRGGELFF; cdr3_nt: TGCGCCAGCAGTGAAAGTCTAGCGGGGCGCGGCGGGGAGCTGTTTTTT
v_call: TRBV11-2; clone_size: NA; j_call: TRBJ1-5; d_call: NA; cdr3_aa: CASSLYGPGAQPQHF; cdr3_nt: TGTGCCAGCAGCTTGTACGGGCCGGGAGCTCAGCCCCAGCATTTT
v_call: TRBV5-1; clone_size: NA; j_call: TRBJ2-4; d_call: TRBD2; cdr3_aa: CASSVGIFSGTSGSLAKNIQYF; cdr3_nt: TGCGCCAGCAGCGTCGGAATATTCTCCGGGACTAGCGGGTCCCTTGCCAAAAACATTCAGTACTTC
v_call: TRBV7-9; clone_size: few; j_call: TRBJ2-5; d_call: NA; cdr3_aa: CASSPTPGHGWQETQYF; cdr3_nt: TGTGCCAGCAGCCCCACTCCGGGTCACGGATGGCAAGAGACCCAGTACTTC
v_call: TRBV5-1; clone_size: NA; j_call: TRBJ1-5; d_call: NA; cdr3_aa: CASSIGGDSNQPQHF; cdr3_nt: TGCGCCAGCAGCATCGGGGGGGATAGCAATCAGCCCCAGCATTTT
v_call: TRBV18; clone_size: NA; j_call: TRBJ2-7; d_call: TRBD2; cdr3_aa: CASSQSGGPSYEQYF; cdr3_nt: TGTGCCAGCTCGCAGAGCGGGGGGCCCTCCTACGAGCAGTACTTC
v_call: TRBV15; clone_size: NA; j_call: TRBJ2-5; d_call: NA; cdr3_aa: CATSREEWETQYF; cdr3_nt: TGTGCCACCAGCAGAGAAGAGTGGGAGACCCAGTACTTC
v_call: TRBV7-2; clone_size: NA; j_call: TRBJ1-4; d_call: TRBD1; cdr3_aa: CASSRDRVEKLFF; cdr3_nt: TGTGCCAGCAGCCGGGACAGGGTTGAAAAACTGTTTTTT
v_call: TRBV7-8; clone_size: NA; j_call: TRBJ2-7; d_call: NA; cdr3_aa: CASSSNPGETQQYF; cdr3_nt: TGTGCCAGCAGCTCAAACCCGGGAGAAACCCAGCAGTACTTC
v_call: TRBV11-2; clone_size: NA; j_call: TRBJ2-1; d_call: NA; cdr3_aa: CASSFPAGSNEQFF; cdr3_nt: TGTGCCAGCAGCTTCCCGGCGGGATCAAATGAGCAGTTCTTC
v_call: TRBV18; clone_size: NA; j_call: TRBJ1-4; d_call: NA; cdr3_aa: CASSPGATSEKLFF; cdr3_nt: TGTGCCAGCTCACCAGGGGCGACGAGCGAAAAACTGTTTTTT
v_call: TRBV1; clone_size: NA; j_call: TRBJ2-1; d_call: NA; cdr3_aa: CTSSPGTNNEQFF; cdr3_nt: TGCACCAGCAGCCCCGGGACTAACAATGAGCAGTTCTTC
v_call: TRBV10-2; clone_size: NA; j_call: TRBJ2-7; d_call: NA; cdr3_aa: CASTADSLLDEQYF; cdr3_nt: TGCGCCAGCACCGCGGACAGTCTCCTCGACGAGCAGTACTTC
v_call: TRBV6-1; clone_size: NA; j_call: TRBJ1-2; d_call: NA; cdr3_aa: CASSEQGYGYTF; cdr3_nt: TGTGCCAGCAGTGAACAGGGCTATGGCTACACCTTC
v_call: TRBV5-6; clone_size: NA; j_call: TRBJ1-4; d_call: NA; cdr3_aa: CASSLVGVEKLFF; cdr3_nt: TGTGCCAGCAGCTTGGTAGGGGTTGAAAAACTGTTTTTT
v_call: TRBV2; clone_size: NA; j_call: TRBJ2-7; d_call: NA; cdr3_aa: CASSEPTGTARLTYEQYF; cdr3_nt: TGTGCCAGCAGTGAACCAACCGGGACTGCCAGATTAACCTACGAGCAGTACTTC
v_call: TRBV7-2; clone_size: NA; j_call: TRBJ2-2; d_call: NA; cdr3_aa: CASTPPGLRNGELFF; cdr3_nt: TGTGCCAGCACCCCTCCAGGGCTCCGTAACGGGGAGCTGTTTTTT
v_call: TRBV5-1; clone_size: NA; j_call: TRBJ2-1; d_call: NA; cdr3_aa: CASSLTQGSSYNEQFF; cdr3_nt: TGCGCCAGCAGCTTGACACAAGGGAGCTCCTACAATGAGCAGTTCTTC
v_call: TRBV28; clone_size: NA; j_call: TRBJ2-7; d_call: TRBD2; cdr3_aa: CASSPRLAGVEQYF; cdr3_nt: TGTGCCAGCAGTCCCCGACTAGCGGGAGTAGAGCAGTACTTC
v_call: TRBV7-2; clone_size: once; j_call: TRBJ2-1; d_call: TRBD1; cdr3_aa: CASSSPGQGDNEQFF; cdr3_nt: TGTGCCAGCAGCTCACCGGGACAGGGAGACAATGAGCAGTTCTTC
v_call: TRBV27; clone_size: NA; j_call: TRBJ2-5; d_call: NA; cdr3_aa: CASSLTGGWETQYF; cdr3_nt: TGTGCCAGCAGCCTGACCGGGGGATGGGAGACCCAGTACTTC
v_call: TRBV7-2; clone_size: NA; j_call: TRBJ2-7; d_call: TRBD2; cdr3_aa: CASSPSLAGPYEQYF; cdr3_nt: TGTGCCAGCAGCCCGTCACTAGCGGGCCCCTACGAGCAGTACTTC
v_call: TRBV19; clone_size: NA; j_call: TRBJ1-5; d_call: NA; cdr3_aa: CASRTRPQHF; cdr3_nt: TGTGCCAGCCGTACGAGGCCCCAGCATTTT
v_call: TRBV4-1; clone_size: NA; j_call: TRBJ2-1; d_call: TRBD2; cdr3_aa: CASSKSGTSVYNEQFF; cdr3_nt: TGCGCCAGCAGCAAATCCGGGACTAGCGTCTACAATGAGCAGTTCTTC
v_call: TRBV28; clone_size: NA; j_call: TRBJ2-4; d_call: TRBD2; cdr3_aa: CASSRATSGVGQKVQYF; cdr3_nt: TGTGCCAGCAGCCGGGCGACTAGCGGGGTGGGCCAAAAAGTTCAGTACTTC